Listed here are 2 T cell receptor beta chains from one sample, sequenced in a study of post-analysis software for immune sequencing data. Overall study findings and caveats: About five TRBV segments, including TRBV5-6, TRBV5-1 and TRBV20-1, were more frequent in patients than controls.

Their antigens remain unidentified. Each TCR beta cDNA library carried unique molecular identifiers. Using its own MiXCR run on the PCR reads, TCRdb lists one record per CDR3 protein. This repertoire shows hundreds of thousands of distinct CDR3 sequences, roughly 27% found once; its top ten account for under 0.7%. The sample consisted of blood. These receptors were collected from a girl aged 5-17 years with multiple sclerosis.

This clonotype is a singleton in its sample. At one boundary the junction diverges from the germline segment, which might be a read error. CDR3 DNA sequence: TGTGCCACCCGGGGGAGAGTGAGCACAGGTACGCAGTATTTT. This codes for CATRGRVSTGTQYF. The rearrangement links TRBV12-3 or TRBV12-4 to TRBJ2-3; D may be TRBD2 (6 bases). This CDR3 is built from 14 residues.

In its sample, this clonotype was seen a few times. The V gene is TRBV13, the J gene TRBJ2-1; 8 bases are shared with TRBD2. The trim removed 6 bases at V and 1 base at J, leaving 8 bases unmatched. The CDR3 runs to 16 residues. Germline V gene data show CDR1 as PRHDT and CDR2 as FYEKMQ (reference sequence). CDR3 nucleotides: TGTGCCAGCAGGGAGCGGGGGCGCAGTTCCTACAATGAGCAGTTCTTC. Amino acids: CASRERGRSSYNEQFF.